The 20 T cell receptor beta chains below were found in one sample sequenced in a study of T cells expressing NK-cell markers. With the 5' RACE reads reprocessed, TCRdb shows one record per CDR3 protein and no DNA. In all, the sample yields roughly 180,000 distinct CDR3 sequences. Sample: blood T cells: a sorted CD56 or NKG2C T cell subset, CD4+ or CD8+ T cells, or bulk PBMC T cells (not recorded which). The source is a man between 18 and 69 years old in good health.

The chain combines TRBV13 with TRBJ2-1; the D call of TRBD1 rests on TCRdb alone, since no DNA is present to check it. This CDR3 has 15 residues. CDR1 and CDR2 from the germline V gene are PRHDT and FYEKMQ (reference sequence). CDR3 region: CASSHRTGGGNEQFF.

V usage is TRBV5-1 and J usage is TRBJ2-1; TCRdb designates TRBD1, a call that cannot be tested without DNA. Germline loops: CDR1 SGHRS, CDR2 YFSETQ. The CDR3 is made up of 14 amino acids. CDR3 sequence: CASSLGQGRNEQFF.

The chain employs TRBV11-1 and TRBJ2-1; TCRdb picks TRBD1, but there is no DNA to check that call. From germline, CDR1 is SGHAT and CDR2 FQDESV (reference sequence). The CDR3 is 14 residues long. CDR3 loop: CASSVHKGYNEQFF.

The V gene is TRBV13, the J gene TRBJ2-2; no DNA is available, so the TRBD2 call from TCRdb remains unchecked. From germline, CDR1 is PRHDT and CDR2 FYEKMQ (reference sequence). This CDR3 comprises 16 residues. The CDR3 here is CASSTGLAGYTGELFF. The variable domain in full, with the rest retrieved from reference TRBV13 and TRBJ2-2, is AAGVIQSPRHLIKEKRETATLKCYPIPRHDTVYWYQQGPGQDPQFLISFYEKMQSDKGSIPDRFSAQQFSDYHSELNMSSLELGDSALYFCASSTGLAGYTGELFFGEGSRLTVL.

The chain combines TRBV5-1 with TRBJ1-1. Germline assignment: CDR1 SGHRS and CDR2 YFSETQ. This CDR3 contains 14 residues. CDR3 loop: CASSFRGSSLEAFF.

The chain joins TRBV2 to TRBJ1-2; TCRdb selects TRBD1, and the lack of DNA leaves this call unchecked. The CDR3 consists of 14 residues. CDR1 is SNHLY, CDR2 FYNNEI, per germline. Here the CDR3 reads CASSENRGPYGYTF.

The chain couples TRBV7-9 to TRBJ2-7; TCRdb selects TRBD2, and the lack of DNA leaves this call unchecked. The germline CDR1 and CDR2 sequences are SEHNR and FQNEAQ (reference sequence). The CDR3 is made up of 15 amino acids. This CDR3 is CASRFNRASPYEQYF.

The chain joins TRBV7-2 to TRBJ2-1. Germline V gene lookup returns CDR1 SGHTA and CDR2 FQGNSA. The CDR3 has 15 amino acids. CDR3: CASSLKPSSYNEQFF.

This chain links TRBV27 with TRBJ2-2; TCRdb gives TRBD2 as the D gene, but with no DNA this cannot be confirmed. The CDR3 consists of 15 residues. Germline V gives CDR1 MNHEY, CDR2 SMNVEV (reference sequence). CDR3 amino acids: CASSFAGGYAGELFF.

CDR3 loop: CSAPIRDISTDTQYF. The chain links TRBV20-1 to TRBJ2-3; TCRdb lists TRBD1, though no DNA is available to test this call. Germline lookup yields CDR1 DFQATT and CDR2 SNEGSKA (reference sequence). The CDR3 sequence is 15 residues long.

The chain has TRBV15 and TRBJ1-1; no DNA is available, so the TRBD1 call from TCRdb remains unchecked. Germline V gene lookup returns CDR1 LNHNV and CDR2 YYDKDF (reference sequence). CDR3 length: 15 amino acids. This CDR3 reads CATSSRTGGRTEAFF.

The chain recombines TRBV27 with TRBJ2-7; checking the TCRdb D call of TRBD1 is not possible without DNA. Germline CDR1 reads MNHEY; CDR2 reads SMNVEV (reference sequence). This CDR3 contains 16 residues. CDR3 sequence reads: CASSSRTGGMLYEQYF.

J is TRBJ2-7 and V is TRBV10-3; TCRdb picks TRBD1, but there is no DNA to check that call. CDR1 and CDR2 from the germline V gene are ENHRY and SYGVKD. The CDR3 is made up of 16 amino acids. CDR3 loop: CAISAGEGGFAYEQYF.

This sequence joins TRBV20-1 and TRBJ1-5. The V gene's germline CDR1 is DFQATT and CDR2 SNEGSKA (reference sequence). The CDR3 is 16 residues long. CDR3 amino acids: CSARGFSEYSNQPQHF.

The gene calls are TRBV5-4 and TRBJ2-7; the D call from TCRdb, TRBD1, cannot be confirmed without DNA. In germline, CDR1 is SGHNT, CDR2 YYREEE (reference sequence). The CDR3 extends over 13 amino acids. CDR3 loop: CASSLTGGSEQYF.

The gene calls are TRBV20-1 and TRBJ1-2. CDR3 length equals 12 residues. The germline V gene has CDR1 DFQATT and CDR2 SNEGSKA (reference sequence). The CDR3 is CSAPYRSYGYTF.

The CDR3 protein is CSVRYPGPTDTQYF. The chain links TRBV29-1 to TRBJ2-3; TCRdb names TRBD2, which stays unverified in the absence of DNA. The CDR3 covers 14 residues. CDR1 and CDR2 from the germline V gene are SQVTM and ANQGSEA.

The V gene is TRBV6-9, the J gene TRBJ2-5; TCRdb lists TRBD1, though no DNA is available to test this call. The CDR3 length is 14 residues. CDR1 MNHGY and CDR2 SVAAGI come from the germline V gene. CDR3 protein: CASITGALQETQYF.

The chain employs TRBV29-1 and TRBJ1-1; the TRBD1 assignment by TCRdb is unverifiable without DNA. This CDR3 spans 14 amino acids. Per germline, CDR1 SQVTM and CDR2 ANQGSEA. The CDR3 spells CSVWMGQGNTEAFF. The variable domain in full, with the rest retrieved from reference TRBV29-1 and TRBJ1-1, is SAVISQKPSRDICQRGTSLTIQCQVDSQVTMMFWYRQQPGQSLTLIATANQGSEATYESGFVIDKFPISRPNLTFSTLTVSNMSPEDSSIYLCSVWMGQGNTEAFFGQGTRLTVV.

The chain combines TRBV6-1 with TRBJ2-7; without DNA, the TCRdb call of TRBD1 cannot be checked. The CDR3 sequence is 14 residues long. Germline CDR1 and CDR2: MNHNS and SASEGT. CDR3 region: CASSEVWTDYEQYF.